These T cell receptor beta chains were read from a single sample in a study of cytomegalovirus exposure and HLA in healthy donors. The repertoire was sequenced with immunoSEQ multiplex PCR; TCRdb's copy has only in-frame clones and lacks some. The sample holds fewer than 250,000 clones; 80% to 90% are singletons and the top ten take about 3%. The sample taken for sequencing was PBMCs. Receptor source: a man younger than 40 in good health and CMV-seronegative. The CDR3 runs from the conserved cysteine through the conserved F or W. The D gene is left open where the match is weak. For some rows the clone size is stated as once, few or many, or as a class when expanded; others skip it.

D gene	V gene	clone size	J gene	CDR3 protein	CDR3 DNA
.	TRBV28	.	TRBJ2-4	CASGFWQNKNIQYF	TGTGCCAGCGGTTTCTGGCAGAACAAAAACATTCAGTACTTC
TRBD1	TRBV5-4	.	TRBJ2-7	CASSLRQGASYEQYF	TGTGCCAGCAGCTTGAGACAGGGGGCCTCCTACGAGCAGTACTTC
TRBD1	TRBV28	.	TRBJ2-7	CASSPWDRGTGEQYF	TGTGCCAGCAGTCCCTGGGACAGGGGTACGGGCGAGCAGTACTTC
.	TRBV5-1	.	TRBJ1-2	CASSLVAQDYGYTF	TGCGCCAGCAGCTTGGTAGCACAGGACTATGGCTACACCTTC
TRBD2	TRBV16	.	TRBJ2-1	CASRNSRDYFNEQFF	TGTGCCAGCCGAAATTCCCGGGACTACTTCAATGAGCAGTTCTTC
TRBD2	TRBV10-3	.	TRBJ2-7	CAISEGRAGGIEQQYF	TGTGCCATCAGTGAGGGCCGAGCGGGGGGGATCGAGCAGCAGTACTTC
TRBD2	TRBV27	.	TRBJ2-5	CASSFLAGGFGETQYF	TGTGCCAGCAGTTTTCTAGCGGGGGGCTTCGGGGAGACCCAGTACTTC
TRBD1	TRBV11-2	.	TRBJ2-7	CASSLELGQGGEQYF	TGTGCCAGCAGCTTAGAGCTAGGACAGGGGGGCGAGCAGTACTTC
.	TRBV18	.	TRBJ1-2	CASSPVGGGMASYGYTF	TGTGCCAGCTCACCGGTTGGTGGAGGGATGGCTTCTTATGGCTACACCTTC
.	TRBV7-9	.	TRBJ1-2	CASSPRQAPAEGYTF	TGTGCCAGCAGCCCCCGACAGGCCCCGGCGGAAGGCTACACCTTC
.	TRBV5-4	.	TRBJ1-4	CASSVRSRGNEKLFF	TGTGCCAGCAGTGTTCGTTCCCGGGGGAATGAAAAACTGTTTTTT
.	TRBV5-8	.	TRBJ2-4	CASSLTYSVAKNIQYF	TGTGCCAGCAGCTTGACTTACAGTGTAGCCAAAAACATTCAGTACTTC
.	TRBV5-4	.	TRBJ2-3	CASSRLQVASDTQYF	TGTGCCAGCAGCCGATTACAGGTCGCATCAGATACGCAGTATTTT
.	TRBV6-5	few	TRBJ1-2	CASSQSLDYGYTF	TGTGCCAGCAGTCAATCTTTAGACTATGGCTACACCTTC
.	TRBV5-4	once	TRBJ1-5	CASSFRGEKPQHF	TGTGCCAGCAGCTTTAGGGGCGAAAAGCCCCAGCATTTT